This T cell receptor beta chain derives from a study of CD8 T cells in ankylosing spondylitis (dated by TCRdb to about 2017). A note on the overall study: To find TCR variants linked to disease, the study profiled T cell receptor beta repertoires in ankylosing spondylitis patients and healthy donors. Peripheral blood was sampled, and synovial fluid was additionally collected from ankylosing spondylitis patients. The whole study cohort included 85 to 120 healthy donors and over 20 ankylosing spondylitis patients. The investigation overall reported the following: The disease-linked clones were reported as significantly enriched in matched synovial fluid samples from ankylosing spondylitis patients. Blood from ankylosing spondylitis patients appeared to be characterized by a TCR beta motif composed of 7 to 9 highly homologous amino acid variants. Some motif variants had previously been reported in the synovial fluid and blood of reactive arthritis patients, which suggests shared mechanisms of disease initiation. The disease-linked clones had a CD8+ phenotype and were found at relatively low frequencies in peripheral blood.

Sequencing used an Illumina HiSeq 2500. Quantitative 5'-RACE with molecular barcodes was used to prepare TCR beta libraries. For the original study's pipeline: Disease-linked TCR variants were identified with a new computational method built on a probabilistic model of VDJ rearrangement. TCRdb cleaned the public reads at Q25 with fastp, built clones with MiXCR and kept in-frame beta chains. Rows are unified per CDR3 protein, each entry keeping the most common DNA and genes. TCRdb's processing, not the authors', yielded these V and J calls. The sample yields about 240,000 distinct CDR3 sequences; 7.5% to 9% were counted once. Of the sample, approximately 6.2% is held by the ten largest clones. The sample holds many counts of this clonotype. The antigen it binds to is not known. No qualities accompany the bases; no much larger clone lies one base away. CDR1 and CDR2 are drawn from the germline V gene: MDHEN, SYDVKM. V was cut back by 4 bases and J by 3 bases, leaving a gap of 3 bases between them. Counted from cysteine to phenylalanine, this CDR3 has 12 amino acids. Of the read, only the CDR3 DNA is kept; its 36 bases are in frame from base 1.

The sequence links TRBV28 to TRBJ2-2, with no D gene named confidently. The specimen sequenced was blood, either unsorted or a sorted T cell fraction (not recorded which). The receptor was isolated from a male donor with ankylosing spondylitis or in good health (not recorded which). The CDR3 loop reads CASSYHTGELFF. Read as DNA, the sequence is TGTGCCAGCAGTTACCACACCGGGGAGCTGTTTTTT.